Listed below are T cell receptor beta chains from one sample, sequenced in a study of shared clonotypes between healthy human individuals. The repertoire was sequenced with immunoSEQ multiplex PCR; TCRdb's copy has only in-frame clones and lacks some. The sample includes about 980,000 clones, around 80% of them seen just once. Sample: memory CD4+ T cells sorted from blood. All receptors come from a man younger than 35 in good health. Each CDR3 is given with its conserved first and last residue. A D gene is named only where the DNA matches it firmly. Size is omitted from some rows. Given values are once, few, many or a class for expanded clones.

CDR3 length	V gene	D gene	clone size	J gene	CDR3 protein	CDR3 DNA
13	TRBV2	NA	NA	TRBJ1-5	CASRSYSNQPQHF	TGTGCCAGCAGATCGTATAGCAATCAGCCCCAGCATTTT
16	TRBV9	TRBD1	NA	TRBJ2-3	CASSARQGMGTDTQYF	TGTGCCAGCAGCGCTCGACAGGGGATGGGCACAGATACGCAGTATTTT
16	TRBV4-2	TRBD2	NA	TRBJ2-1	CASSQGSGGARNEQFF	TGTGCCAGCAGCCAAGGAAGCGGGGGGGCGAGGAATGAGCAGTTCTTC
13	TRBV7-2	TRBD1	few	TRBJ1-2	CASSIQGANGYTF	TGTGCCAGCAGCATACAGGGGGCTAATGGCTACACCTTC
13	TRBV15	NA	NA	TRBJ1-2	CATSTDGIYGYTF	TGTGCCACCAGTACGGACGGGATCTATGGCTACACCTTC
14	TRBV5-1	TRBD1	NA	TRBJ2-7	CASSTGQGAREQYF	TGCGCCAGCAGCACGGGACAGGGGGCGCGAGAGCAGTACTTC
14	TRBV19	TRBD1	NA	TRBJ1-2	CASRTGQGSYGYTF	TGTGCCAGTAGGACGGGACAGGGGAGCTATGGCTACACCTTC
14	TRBV5-4	TRBD2	NA	TRBJ2-3	CASSLGLASDTQYF	TGTGCCAGCAGCTTGGGACTAGCTTCAGATACGCAGTATTTT
14	TRBV27	NA	many	TRBJ1-1	CASSLYRVNTEAFF	TGTGCCAGCAGTTTGTACAGGGTGAACACTGAAGCTTTCTTT
16	TRBV6-4	TRBD2	once	TRBJ2-7	CASSHSRDYPFYEQYF	TGTGCCAGCAGCCACTCGAGGGACTATCCCTTTTACGAGCAGTACTTC
12	TRBV30	TRBD2	NA	TRBJ2-7	CAWRGGFYEQYF	TGTGCCTGGAGGGGAGGGTTCTACGAGCAGTACTTC
15	TRBV28	NA	NA	TRBJ1-6	CASGPLGGRDSPLHF	TGTGCCAGCGGCCCTTTAGGGGGAAGAGATTCACCCCTCCACTTT
14	TRBV7-2	NA	NA	TRBJ1-2	CASSLRAGEYGYTF	TGTGCCAGCAGCCTTAGGGCAGGCGAATATGGCTACACCTTC
14	TRBV5-6	NA	NA	TRBJ1-1	CASSLGAGGTEAFF	TGTGCCAGCAGCTTGGGGGCCGGAGGAACTGAAGCTTTCTTT
12	TRBV4-1	NA	NA	TRBJ2-2	CASSTWDGELFF	TGCGCCAGCAGCACCTGGGATGGGGAGCTGTTTTTT
11	TRBV20-1	NA	few	TRBJ2-1	CSAPLAFEQFF	TGCAGTGCCCCACTAGCTTTTGAGCAGTTCTTC
13	TRBV6-1	NA	NA	TRBJ1-6	CASSEAANSPLHF	TGTGCCAGCAGTGAGGCGGCTAATTCACCCCTCCACTTT
15	TRBV18	NA	NA	TRBJ1-6	CASSPGQTYNSPLHF	TGTGCCAGCTCACCTGGACAAACGTATAATTCACCCCTCCACTTT
17	TRBV19	NA	NA	TRBJ2-7	CASSVLSKRRGSYEQYF	TGTGCCAGTAGTGTTCTGTCCAAGCGCCGAGGATCCTACGAGCAGTACTTC
14	TRBV27	TRBD1	once	TRBJ2-5	CASSLLTGQETQYF	TGTGCCAGCAGTCTGTTGACAGGGCAAGAGACCCAGTACTTC
15	TRBV27	NA	NA	TRBJ1-5	CASRPGTIGNQPQHF	TGTGCCAGCAGACCCGGGACCATTGGCAATCAGCCCCAGCATTTT
13	TRBV6-6	NA	NA	TRBJ2-4	CASRRDVENIQYF	TGTGCCAGCAGGCGGGACGTAGAAAACATTCAGTACTTC
15	TRBV19	NA	NA	TRBJ1-6	CASRRPGQNNSPLHF	TGTGCCAGTAGGAGGCCGGGACAAAATAATTCACCCCTCCACTTT
15	TRBV5-1	TRBD1	NA	TRBJ1-4	CASRGAGGINEKLFF	TGCGCCAGCAGGGGAGCAGGGGGTATTAATGAAAAACTGTTTTTT
15	TRBV6-1	TRBD1	NA	TRBJ1-2	CASSEGPGGNYGYTF	TGTGCCAGCAGTGAAGGTCCAGGGGGCAACTATGGCTACACCTTC
15	TRBV19	NA	NA	TRBJ2-2	CASTLGLGTTGELFF	TGTGCCAGTACCCTGGGACTTGGTACCACCGGGGAGCTGTTTTTT
14	TRBV28	NA	NA	TRBJ1-1	CASRPAGEETEAFF	TGTGCCAGCAGGCCGGCCGGGGAGGAGACTGAAGCTTTCTTT
16	TRBV6-6	NA	NA	TRBJ2-3	CASSQQGLTYADTQYF	TGTGCCAGCAGCCAGCAGGGGCTAACTTATGCAGATACGCAGTATTTT
13	TRBV7-2	NA	few	TRBJ1-5	CASSSWNLEPQHF	TGTGCCAGCAGCTCCTGGAACCTGGAGCCCCAGCATTTT
16	TRBV28	TRBD1	NA	TRBJ1-5	CASRPYGTASNQPQHF	TGTGCCAGCAGACCATACGGGACAGCTAGCAATCAGCCCCAGCATTTT
19	TRBV27	TRBD1	NA	TRBJ1-5	CASSRQGQGGQDSNQPQHF	TGTGCCAGCAGCCGACAGGGGCAGGGGGGGCAGGATAGCAATCAGCCCCAGCATTTT
15	TRBV7-9	NA	NA	TRBJ2-1	CASSLSDSLINEQFF	TGTGCCAGCAGCTTATCGGACTCCCTAATAAATGAGCAGTTCTTC
12	TRBV6-5	NA	NA	TRBJ1-2	CASSYGAYGYTF	TGTGCCAGCAGTTACGGCGCCTATGGCTACACCTTC
14	TRBV30	TRBD2	NA	TRBJ2-1	CAWSVTGGFNEQFF	TGTGCCTGGAGTGTAACGGGAGGTTTCAATGAGCAGTTCTTC
12	TRBV29-1	NA	once	TRBJ2-7	CSALDSFYEQYF	TGCAGCGCGTTGGACAGCTTCTACGAGCAGTACTTC
16	TRBV30	NA	NA	TRBJ1-3	CAWTGWGSRSGNTIYF	TGTGCCTGGACAGGATGGGGAAGCCGCTCTGGAAACACCATATATTTT
13	TRBV18	NA	NA	TRBJ2-7	CASSHDHQDEQYF	TGTGCCAGCTCCCACGACCATCAGGACGAGCAGTACTTC
12	TRBV28	NA	NA	TRBJ1-1	CASRAGRTEAFF	TGTGCCAGCAGGGCCGGGAGGACTGAAGCTTTCTTT
13	TRBV6-5	NA	NA	TRBJ1-2	CASSQGSKYGYTF	TGTGCCAGCAGCCAGGGCTCCAAGTATGGCTACACCTTC
14	TRBV5-1	NA	once	TRBJ2-1	CASSIDREGNEQFF	TGCGCCAGCAGCATAGACAGGGAGGGGAATGAGCAGTTCTTC
12	TRBV25-1	NA	once	TRBJ2-7	CASSENYYEQYF	TGTGCCAGCAGTGAGAACTACTACGAGCAGTACTTC